This T cell receptor beta chain derives from a study of cytomegalovirus exposure and HLA in healthy donors. Study findings and constraints: Three chains linked to CMV were shown in vitro to be specific for CMV antigens. Analyzed later, association rates of TCRs varied across HLA loci, with DRB1 most and HLA-C fewest.

At the time of sampling, donors were nominally healthy, though unrecorded immune exposures were likely. A multiplex PCR was run with 60 Vbeta primers and 13 Jbeta primers. Method: immunoSEQ multiplex PCR; TCRdb's copy keeps in-frame clones and lacks some. The data hold some 170,000 clones, with about 81% observed a single time. In the case of this clone: The antigen is not known.

Sequencing used PBMCs. This TCR was sampled from a young woman in good health and CMV-seronegative.

CDR3 protein: CASSYAGDYGYTF. The CDR3 coding sequence is TGTGCCAGCAGTTATGCAGGGGACTATGGCTACACCTTC. The V call is TRBV6-5, the J call TRBJ1-2, with D tentatively TRBD1 (6 bases). Trimming took 3 bases from V and 3 from J, leaving 8 bases between them. CDR3 length: 13 amino acids. The V gene's germline CDR1 is MNHEY and CDR2 SVGAGI.